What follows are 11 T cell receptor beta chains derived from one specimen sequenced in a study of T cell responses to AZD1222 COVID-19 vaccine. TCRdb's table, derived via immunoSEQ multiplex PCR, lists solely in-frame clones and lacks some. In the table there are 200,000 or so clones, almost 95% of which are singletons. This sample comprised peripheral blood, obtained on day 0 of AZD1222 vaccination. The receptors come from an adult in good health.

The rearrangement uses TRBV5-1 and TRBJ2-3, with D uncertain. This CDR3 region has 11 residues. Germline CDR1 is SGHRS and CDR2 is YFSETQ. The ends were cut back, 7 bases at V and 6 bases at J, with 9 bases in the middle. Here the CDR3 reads CASSSEDTQYF. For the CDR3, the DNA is TGCGCCAGCTCCTCCGAGGATACGCAGTATTTT. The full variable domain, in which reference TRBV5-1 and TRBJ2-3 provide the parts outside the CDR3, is KAGVTQTPRYLIKTRGQQVTLSCSPISGHRSVSWYQQTPGQGLQFLFEYFSETQRNKGNFPGRFSGRQFSNSRSEMNVSTLELGDSALYLCASSSEDTQYFGPGTRLTVL.

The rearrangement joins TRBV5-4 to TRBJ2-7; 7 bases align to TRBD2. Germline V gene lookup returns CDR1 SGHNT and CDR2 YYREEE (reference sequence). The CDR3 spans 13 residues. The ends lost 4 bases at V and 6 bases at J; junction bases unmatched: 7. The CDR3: CASSREAGSEQYF. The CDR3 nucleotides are TGTGCCAGCAGCCGGGAAGCGGGATCCGAGCAGTACTTC. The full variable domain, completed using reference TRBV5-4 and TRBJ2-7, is ETGVTQSPTHLIKTRGQQVTLRCSSQSGHNTVSWYQQALGQGPQFIFQYYREEENGRGNFPPRFSGLQFPNYSSELNVNALELDDSALYLCASSREAGSEQYFGPGTRLTVT.

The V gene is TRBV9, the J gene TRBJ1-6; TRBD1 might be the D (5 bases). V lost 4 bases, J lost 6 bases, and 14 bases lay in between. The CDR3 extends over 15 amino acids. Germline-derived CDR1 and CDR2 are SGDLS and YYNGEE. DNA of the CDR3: TGTGCCAGCAGCCCTGGCGGGGGGGTTAATTCACCCCTCCACTTT. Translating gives CASSPGGGVNSPLHF.

Here the CDR3 DNA reads TGTGCCAGCAGTGATTCAGAGATTTATGGCTACACCTTC. It specifies CASSDSEIYGYTF. The J gene is TRBJ1-2, the V gene TRBV2; the D is unclear. V dropped 3 bases and J dropped 5 bases, with 10 bases sitting between them. Germline V lookup: CDR1 SNHLY, CDR2 FYNNEI. This CDR3 contains 13 residues. The complete variable domain, with remaining parts taken from reference TRBV2 and TRBJ1-2, reads EPEVTQTPSHQVTQMGQEVILRCVPISNHLYFYWYRQILGQKVEFLVSFYNNEISEKSEIFDDQFSVERPDGSNFTLKIRSTKLEDSAMYFCASSDSEIYGYTFGSGTRLTVV.

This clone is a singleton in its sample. As DNA, the CDR3 is TGTGCCACCAGCAGAGAGGGCCCCTCTGGAAACACCATATATTTT. The encoded protein is CATSREGPSGNTIYF. The chain combines TRBV15 with TRBJ1-3; D is uncertain. Deletions cut 0 bases from V and 0 bases from J, with 6 bases between. The CDR3 covers 15 residues. The V gene's germline CDR1 is LNHNV and CDR2 YYDKDF (reference sequence).

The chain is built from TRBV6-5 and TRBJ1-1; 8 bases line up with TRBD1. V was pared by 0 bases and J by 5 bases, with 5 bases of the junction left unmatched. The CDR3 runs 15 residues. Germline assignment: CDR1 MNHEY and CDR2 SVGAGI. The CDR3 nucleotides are TGTGCCAGCAGTTACTCCCAGGGGGCAGGGACTGAAGCTTTCTTT. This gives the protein CASSYSQGAGTEAFF.

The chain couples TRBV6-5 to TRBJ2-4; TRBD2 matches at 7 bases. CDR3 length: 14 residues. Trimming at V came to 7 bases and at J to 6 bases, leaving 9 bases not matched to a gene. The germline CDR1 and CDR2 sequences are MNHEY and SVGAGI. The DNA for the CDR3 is TGTGCCAGCACTCCGGGGGGTAACTTAAACATTCAGTACTTC. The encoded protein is CASTPGGNLNIQYF.

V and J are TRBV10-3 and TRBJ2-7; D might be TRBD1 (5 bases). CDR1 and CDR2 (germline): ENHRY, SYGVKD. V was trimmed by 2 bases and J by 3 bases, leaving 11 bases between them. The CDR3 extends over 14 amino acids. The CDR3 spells CAISERPQGYEQYF. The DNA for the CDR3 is TGTGCCATCAGTGAGAGGCCCCAGGGCTACGAGCAGTACTTC.

CDR3 loop: CASSLGASVAYEQYF. The CDR3 DNA sequence: TGTGCCAGCAGCCTGGGGGCTAGCGTCGCCTACGAGCAGTACTTC. The chain employs TRBV11-2 and TRBJ2-7; D is possibly TRBD1 or TRBD2 (6 bases each). CDR1 is SGHAT and CDR2 is FQNNGV in the germline V gene. Trimming took off 5 bases at V and 2 bases at J, with 16 bases between the two ends. The CDR3 covers 15 residues. The whole variable domain, remainder taken from reference TRBV11-2 and TRBJ2-7, is EAGVAQSPRYKIIEKRQSVAFWCNPISGHATLYWYQQILGQGPKLLIQFQNNGVVDDSQLPKDRFSAERLKGVDSTLKIQPAKLEDSAVYLCASSLGASVAYEQYFGPGTRLTVT.

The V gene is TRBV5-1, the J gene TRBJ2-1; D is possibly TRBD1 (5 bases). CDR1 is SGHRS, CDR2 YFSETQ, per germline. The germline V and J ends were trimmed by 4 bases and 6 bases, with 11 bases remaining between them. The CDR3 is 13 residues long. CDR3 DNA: TGCGCCAGCAGCGTACAAGGGGCCAATGAGCAGTTCTTC. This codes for CASSVQGANEQFF.

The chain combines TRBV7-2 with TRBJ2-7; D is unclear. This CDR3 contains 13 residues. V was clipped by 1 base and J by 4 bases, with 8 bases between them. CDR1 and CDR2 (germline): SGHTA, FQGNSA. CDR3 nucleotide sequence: TGTGCCAGCAGCTTAGGGGAAGCTTACGAGCAGTACTTC. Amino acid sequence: CASSLGEAYEQYF.